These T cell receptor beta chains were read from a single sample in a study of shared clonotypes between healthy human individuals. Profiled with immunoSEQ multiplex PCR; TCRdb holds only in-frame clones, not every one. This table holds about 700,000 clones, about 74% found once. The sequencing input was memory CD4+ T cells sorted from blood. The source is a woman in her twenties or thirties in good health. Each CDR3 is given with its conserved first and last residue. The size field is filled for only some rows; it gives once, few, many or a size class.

CDR3: CASGLDQGVAEAFF; V: TRBV12-5; J: TRBJ1-1; size: NA
CDR3: CASSLSGLAGVNEQFF; V: TRBV28; J: TRBJ2-1; size: NA
CDR3: CASSPTGELFF; V: TRBV18; J: TRBJ2-2; size: few
CDR3: CASSTGTGVNEQFF; V: TRBV28; J: TRBJ2-1; size: NA
CDR3: CASSKQGVGYNEQFF; V: TRBV13; J: TRBJ2-1; size: NA
CDR3: CASSFPPGPEQYF; V: TRBV7-2; J: TRBJ2-7; size: many
CDR3: CASSLAGLQGSQGYTF; V: TRBV7-2; J: TRBJ1-2; size: NA
CDR3: CASSMLGSRDEQYF; V: TRBV19; J: NA; size: NA
CDR3: CASSSQGEPNTYGYTF; V: TRBV28; J: TRBJ1-2; size: NA
CDR3: CASSQVLTRTNTGELFF; V: TRBV4-1; J: TRBJ2-2; size: NA
CDR3: CASSLSGELFF; V: TRBV28; J: TRBJ2-2; size: few
CDR3: CASTGPMSYNEQFF; V: TRBV2; J: TRBJ2-1; size: NA
CDR3: CASSGQGLAGANVLTF; V: TRBV6-6; J: TRBJ2-6; size: few
CDR3: CASSSQPGGAAYEQYF; V: TRBV7-9; J: TRBJ2-7; size: NA
CDR3: CASGLAGGDKRFEQYF; V: TRBV2; J: TRBJ2-7; size: once
CDR3: CASSRGGPYNEQFF; V: TRBV28; J: TRBJ2-1; size: NA
CDR3: CASSLDSGSVPGELFF; V: TRBV11-2; J: TRBJ2-2; size: NA
CDR3: CASSSPTGVGQPQHF; V: TRBV19; J: TRBJ1-5; size: NA
CDR3: CASTPEGEFEQYF; V: TRBV19; J: TRBJ2-7; size: few
CDR3: CARSSGTNNEQFF; V: TRBV7-2; J: TRBJ2-1; size: once
CDR3: CASRLGLSYGYTF; V: TRBV27; J: TRBJ1-2; size: NA
CDR3: CASSISRQFGNTIYF; V: TRBV19; J: TRBJ1-3; size: NA
CDR3: CAISAGGASEQYF; V: TRBV10-3; J: TRBJ2-7; size: NA
CDR3: CASSEKSYEQYF; V: TRBV6-1; J: TRBJ2-7; size: few
CDR3: CASSTDRGRTYNEQFF; V: TRBV7-2; J: TRBJ2-1; size: NA
CDR3: CASRQPGQKGLDYGYTF; V: TRBV19; J: TRBJ1-2; size: NA
CDR3: CASSLGGNYEQYF; V: TRBV5-1; J: TRBJ2-7; size: once
CDR3: CASSLWGGATDEQFF; V: TRBV27; J: TRBJ2-1; size: once
CDR3: CASSDRGNQPQHF; V: TRBV19; J: TRBJ1-5; size: NA
CDR3: CASSSGQELPDGYTF; V: TRBV28; J: TRBJ1-2; size: NA
CDR3: CASSGQERGTQYF; V: TRBV6-5; J: TRBJ2-3; size: NA
CDR3: CASSSQAEAFF; V: TRBV5-4; J: TRBJ1-1; size: NA
CDR3: CASRRGQEPQHF; V: TRBV19; J: TRBJ1-5; size: NA
CDR3: CASSRVGTSVVDEQFF; V: TRBV4-1; J: TRBJ2-1; size: NA
CDR3: CASSPPGAARGTQYF; V: TRBV11-2; J: TRBJ2-5; size: NA
CDR3: CASSFRHEKLFF; V: TRBV28; J: TRBJ1-4; size: NA
CDR3: CASSFDRTGVNEKLFF; V: TRBV11-2; J: TRBJ1-4; size: NA
CDR3: CSVTSGGPTDTQYF; V: TRBV29-1; J: TRBJ2-3; size: NA
CDR3: CASSLRREQYF; V: TRBV28; J: TRBJ2-7; size: NA
CDR3: CASSPSGTGPLEQYF; V: TRBV18; J: TRBJ2-7; size: few
CDR3: CASRAWGDEQYF; V: TRBV6-5; J: TRBJ2-7; size: NA